This T cell receptor beta chain appears in the sequencing data of a study of cytomegalovirus exposure and HLA in healthy donors. Study conclusions and caveats: Compared with the approximately 680-donor mean, an Asian-associated ancestry cluster reportedly had fewer N-insertions, according to a later analysis.

Remarks on this clone: No antigen is known for it.

With 60 Vbeta and 13 Jbeta primers, the PCR was carried out. Libraries were prepared by immunoSEQ multiplex PCR; TCRdb keeps only in-frame clonotypes and omits some of them. The data contain 120,000 or so clones, around three quarters of them singletons. CDR3 length: 14 residues. The germline CDR1 and CDR2 sequences are MNHEY and SVGAGI. With 6 bases removed from V and 7 bases from J, the gap between germline ends came to 13 bases. Sequencing was done on a sample of PBMCs. The origin of this receptor is a man aged 18 to 29 in good health and CMV-seronegative. The chain carries TRBV6-5 and TRBJ1-6, with D possibly being TRBD1 (6 bases). DNA of the CDR3: TGTGCCAGCAGACTTGACAGGCCCAATTCACCCCTCCACTTT. Encoded protein: CASRLDRPNSPLHF.